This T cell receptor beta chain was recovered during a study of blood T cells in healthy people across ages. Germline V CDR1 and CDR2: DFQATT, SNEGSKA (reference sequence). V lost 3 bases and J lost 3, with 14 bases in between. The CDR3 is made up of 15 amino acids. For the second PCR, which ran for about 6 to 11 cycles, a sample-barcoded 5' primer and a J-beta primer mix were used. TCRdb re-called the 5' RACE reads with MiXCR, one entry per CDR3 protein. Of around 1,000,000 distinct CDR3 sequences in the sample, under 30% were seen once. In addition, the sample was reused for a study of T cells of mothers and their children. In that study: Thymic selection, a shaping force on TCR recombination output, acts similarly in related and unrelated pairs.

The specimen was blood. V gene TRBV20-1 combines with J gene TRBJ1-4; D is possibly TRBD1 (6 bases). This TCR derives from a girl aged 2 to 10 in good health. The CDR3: CSARGRGYPNEKLFF. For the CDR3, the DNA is TGCAGTGCTAGGGGCAGGGGATACCCTAATGAAAAACTGTTTTTT.